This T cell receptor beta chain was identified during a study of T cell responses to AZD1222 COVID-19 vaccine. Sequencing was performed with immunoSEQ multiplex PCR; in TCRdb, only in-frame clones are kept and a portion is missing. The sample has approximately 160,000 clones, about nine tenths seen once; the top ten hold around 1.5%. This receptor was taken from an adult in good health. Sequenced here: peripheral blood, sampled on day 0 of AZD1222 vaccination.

CDR3: CASSLGLPNEQFF. The DNA for the CDR3 is TGTGCCAGCAGCTTAGGGCTCCCCAATGAGCAGTTCTTC. This rearrangement joins TRBV11-3 to TRBJ2-1; D gene unclear. In germline, CDR1 is SGHNT, CDR2 YENEEA. CDR3 length: 13 residues. V was clipped by 1 base and J by 6 bases, with 7 bases between them.